Listed here are 20 T cell receptor beta chains from one sample, sequenced in a study of regulatory T cells in long-lasting Graves disease. Relying on iRepertoire HTBI primers and Arm-PCR of CDR3 regions, the team built TCR beta libraries. TCRdb analysed the multiplex PCR reads with MiXCR anew, one entry per CDR3 protein. The sample records roughly 400,000 distinct CDR3 sequences, about 21% being singletons. The time point: persistent/refractory GD, antithyroid drugs over 5 years with positive TRAb. After RNA was extracted from PBMCs, the TCR library was made from it. The starting material was peripheral blood mononuclear cells (PBMCs), obtained when the disease was refractory, from a patient treated with antithyroid drugs. The receptors were sampled from a female donor with Graves disease.

This clonotype was picked up many times. This sequence joins TRBV5-1 and TRBJ1-4, with D uncertain. Trimming took off 4 bases at V and 4 bases at J, with 8 bases between the two ends. Germline loops: CDR1 SGHRS, CDR2 YFSETQ. The CDR3 has 13 residues. In DNA form, the CDR3 reads TGCGCCAGCAGCAGGCAGGTTAATGAAAAACTGTTTTTT. Translating it yields CASSRQVNEKLFF. The full variable domain, rest sourced from reference TRBV5-1 and TRBJ1-4, is KAGVTQTPRYLIKTRGQQVTLSCSPISGHRSVSWYQQTPGQGLQFLFEYFSETQRNKGNFPGRFSGRQFSNSRSEMNVSTLELGDSALYLCASSRQVNEKLFFGSGTQLSVL.

The chain combines TRBV30 with TRBJ1-5; TRBD1 is a possible D gene (5 bases). Trimming took 0 bases from V and 7 from J, leaving 10 bases between them. Germline values: CDR1 GTSNPN, CDR2 SVGIG (reference sequence). This CDR3 has 13 residues. The CDR3 nucleotides read TGTGCCTGGAGTGTGATAGGGGCACAGCCCCAGCATTTT. Its translation is CAWSVIGAQPQHF.

This clonotype was seen more than once but under ten times. CDR3 bases: TGTGCTAGTGGTTTGGTGGGAGGACTAAACACCGGGGAGCTGTTTTTT. Translation gives CASGLVGGLNTGELFF. The chain is built from TRBV12-5 and TRBJ2-2; perhaps TRBD2 as D (6 bases). Germline-derived CDR1 and CDR2 are LGHNT and FRNRAP. The CDR3 is 16 residues long. Trimming cost V 0 bases and J 2 bases, with 10 bases left between them.

This clonotype came up a few times. The genes are TRBV28 and TRBJ2-1, with D hard to call. The CDR3 is 13 residues long. The V end lost 5 bases, the J end lost 8 bases, and 13 bases lay between the germline ends. CDR1 and CDR2 (germline): MDHEN, SYDVKM. Here the CDR3 reads CASSPRVLDEQFF. In DNA form, the CDR3 reads TGTGCCAGCAGTCCCCGGGTCTTGGATGAGCAGTTCTTC.

The rearrangement links TRBV27 to TRBJ2-3, with TRBD2 matching over 10 bases. The CDR3 covers 16 residues. The germline CDR1 and CDR2 sequences are MNHEY and SMNVEV (reference sequence). Unmatched junction bases numbered 12, after V lost 7 bases and J lost 5 bases. CDR3 protein: CASTELSGRNLDTQYF. The DNA of the CDR3 is TGTGCCAGCACCGAACTTAGCGGGAGGAACTTAGATACGCAGTATTTT.

A word on this clonotype: A read error may produce the germline difference seen at one junction end. This chain uses TRBV7-3 with TRBJ1-1; D might be TRBD1 (5 bases). Germline V gives CDR1 SGHTA, CDR2 FQGTGA. The CDR3 is 13 amino acids. The CDR3 DNA reads as TGTGCCAGCAGGCTGACAGTTGATACTGAAGCTCTCTTT. Translating gives CASRLTVDTEALF.

The chain carries TRBV20-1 and TRBJ2-7; the D gene is possibly TRBD1 (5 bases). This CDR3 spans 15 amino acids. Germline-derived CDR1 and CDR2 are DFQATT and SNEGSKA (reference sequence). Deletions cut 4 bases from V and 2 bases from J, with 18 bases between. In DNA, the CDR3 is TGCAGTGCTAAAGGGGTGTTGGGGCGCACCTACGAGCAGTACTTC. This codes for CSAKGVLGRTYEQYF.

This clonotype came up many times. The V gene is TRBV11-2, the J gene TRBJ2-2, with D tentatively TRBD1 or TRBD2 (5 bases each). The CDR3 extends over 14 amino acids. Germline V gene lookup returns CDR1 SGHAT and CDR2 FQNNGV. The V end lost 5 bases, the J end lost 7 bases, and 14 bases lay between the germline ends. CDR3 protein: CASSPRWDLGELFF. The CDR3 DNA sequence: TGTGCCAGCAGCCCCCGCTGGGACCTCGGGGAGCTGTTTTTT. The whole variable domain, remainder taken from reference TRBV11-2 and TRBJ2-2, is EAGVAQSPRYKIIEKRQSVAFWCNPISGHATLYWYQQILGQGPKLLIQFQNNGVVDDSQLPKDRFSAERLKGVDSTLKIQPAKLEDSAVYLCASSPRWDLGELFFGEGSRLTVL.

This clonotype has more than one count but fewer than ten. The chain joins TRBV9 to TRBJ1-3; tentatively, D is TRBD1 (5 bases). Trimming removed 0 bases at V and 9 bases at J, with 10 bases between. The germline CDR1 and CDR2 sequences are SGDLS and YYNGEE. The CDR3 is made up of 13 amino acids. CDR3 bases: TGTGCCAGCAGCGTAGCAGGGTTTGGCACCATATATTTT. Its protein is CASSVAGFGTIYF.

The rearrangement links TRBV20-1 to TRBJ2-1; 9 bases agree with TRBD1. The CDR3 is 16 amino acids. Germline V gene lookup returns CDR1 DFQATT and CDR2 SNEGSKA (reference sequence). V lost 6 bases, J lost 0 bases, and 9 bases stayed unmatched. The DNA of the CDR3 is TGCAGTGCCCGGACTGGACAGGGGAGCTCCTACAATGAGCAGTTCTTC. Protein sequence: CSARTGQGSSYNEQFF.

The chain links TRBV4-1 to TRBJ1-1; 8 bases are a match to TRBD1. V lost 0 bases and J lost 4; bases outside the gene matches: 4. CDR3 length: 15 residues. Germline-derived CDR1 and CDR2 are MGHRA and YSYEKL. CDR3 sequence: CASSQETGVFTEAFF. The CDR3 DNA is TGCGCCAGCAGCCAAGAGACAGGGGTTTTCACTGAAGCTTTCTTT.

Ten or more counts support this clonotype. The rearrangement joins TRBV7-2 to TRBJ2-5; D gene ambiguous. Germline-derived CDR1 and CDR2 are SGHTA and FQGNSA. V was cut by 2 bases and J by 5 bases, with 6 bases left in between. CDR3 length: 12 residues. The CDR3 sequence is CASSLLDETQYF. CDR3 DNA sequence: TGTGCCAGCAGCTTACTAGATGAGACCCAGTACTTC.

The chain uses TRBV28 and TRBJ2-3; the match to TRBD2 covers 10 bases. The CDR3 length is 17 residues. Germline V CDR1 and CDR2: MDHEN, SYDVKM. V lost 2 bases, J lost 5 bases, and 10 bases stayed unmatched. The CDR3 region has the DNA TGTGCCAGCAGTTTAACCGGCAGCGGGAGGGCCGGAGATACGCAGTATTTT. Encoded protein: CASSLTGSGRAGDTQYF.

This clonotype occurred many times. The V call is TRBV28, the J call TRBJ1-5, with D possibly matching TRBD1 (6 bases). The CDR3 is made up of 15 amino acids. Germline values: CDR1 MDHEN, CDR2 SYDVKM. V dropped 8 bases and J dropped 2 bases, with 16 bases sitting between them. CDR3 protein: CASCPPQGGNQPQHF. CDR3 coding DNA: TGTGCCAGCTGCCCCCCACAGGGAGGCAATCAGCCCCAGCATTTT.

V usage is TRBV5-4 and J usage is TRBJ1-4; D is possibly TRBD1 (5 bases). CDR1 SGHNT and CDR2 YYREEE come from the germline V gene (reference sequence). Trimming shortened V by 0 bases and J by 7 bases, and 13 bases separated the two germline ends. The CDR3 spans 15 residues. CDR3 in DNA: TGTGCCAGCAGCTTGGAAGGGCAGGGAGCTGAAAAACTGTTTTTT. Protein sequence: CASSLEGQGAEKLFF.

About this clonotype itself: Compared with germline, one end of the junction differs, possibly owing to a read error. This chain joins TRBV6-9 and TRBJ1-1; D gene unclear. This CDR3 spans 11 amino acids. Looked up from germline, CDR1 is MNHGY and CDR2 is SVAAGI. The CDR3 loop is CASSSGVSASF. CDR3 nucleotides: TGTGCCAGCAGTTCAGGAGTATCAGCTTCCTTT.

Worth noting for this clonotype: Possible read error: a much larger clone is one base away. The chain employs TRBV6-9 and TRBJ1-4; 7 bases line up with TRBD1. V gave up 3 bases and J gave up 7 bases; unmatched junction bases: 14. CDR1 MNHGY and CDR2 SVAAGI come from the germline V gene. The CDR3 contains 17 residues. CDR3 nucleotide sequence: TGTGCCAGCAGTTACCGCTCTTACAGGGGAGAAAGTGAAAAACTGTTTTTT. Translating it yields CASSYRSYRGESEKLFF.

This clonotype was observed many times. The J gene is TRBJ2-5, the V gene TRBV4-1, with D possibly TRBD1 on 5 matching bases. Germline CDR1 is MGHRA and CDR2 is YSYEKL. This CDR3 spans 14 amino acids. V was trimmed by 4 bases and J by 4 bases, leaving 13 bases between them. CDR3 nucleotide sequence: TGCGCCAGCAGCCCCGAGTGGACAACAGAGACCCAGTACTTC. Translation gives CASSPEWTTETQYF.

CDR3 in amino acids: CASSIEAGMGTGELFF. In nucleotides, the CDR3 is TGTGCCAGTAGTATAGAGGCAGGGATGGGTACCGGGGAGCTGTTTTTT. The gene calls are TRBV19 and TRBJ2-2; D possibly corresponds to TRBD1 (5 bases). Per the germline V gene, CDR1 is LNHDA and CDR2 is SQIVND (reference sequence). With 0 bases removed from V and 5 bases from J, the gap between germline ends came to 13 bases. There are 16 residues in the CDR3.

In its sample, this clonotype was seen many times. This sequence joins TRBV9 and TRBJ2-2; D remains unclear. V was trimmed by 0 bases and J by 4 bases, leaving 13 bases between them. CDR1 SGDLS and CDR2 YYNGEE come from the germline V gene. This CDR3 is 16 amino acids long. The CDR3 nucleotides read TGTGCCAGCAGCGTAGAGGTCACTGTCGGCACCGGGGAGCTGTTTTTT. It yields the protein CASSVEVTVGTGELFF.